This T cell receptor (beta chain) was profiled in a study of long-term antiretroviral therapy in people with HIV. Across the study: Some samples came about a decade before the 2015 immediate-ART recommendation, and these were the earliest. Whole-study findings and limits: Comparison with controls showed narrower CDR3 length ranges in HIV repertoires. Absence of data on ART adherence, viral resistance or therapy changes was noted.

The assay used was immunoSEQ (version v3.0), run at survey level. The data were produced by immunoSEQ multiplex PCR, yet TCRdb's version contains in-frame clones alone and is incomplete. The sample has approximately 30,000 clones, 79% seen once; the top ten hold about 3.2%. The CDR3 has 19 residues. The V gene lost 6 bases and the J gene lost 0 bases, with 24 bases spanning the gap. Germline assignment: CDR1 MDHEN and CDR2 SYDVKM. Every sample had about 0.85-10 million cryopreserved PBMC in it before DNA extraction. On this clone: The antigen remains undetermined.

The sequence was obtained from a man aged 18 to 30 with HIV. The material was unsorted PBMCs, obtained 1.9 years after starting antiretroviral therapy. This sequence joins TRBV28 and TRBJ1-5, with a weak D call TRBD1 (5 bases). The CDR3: CASSWDSWAGSYSNQPQHF. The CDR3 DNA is TGTGCCAGCAGCTGGGACTCCTGGGCGGGATCCTATAGCAATCAGCCCCAGCATTTT.